This T cell receptor (beta chain) was recovered during a study of identical twins. Study-wide results and caveats: Out-of-frame beta chain sequences displayed weaker excess sharing between twins. Within twin pairs, the out-of-frame alpha sequences they shared showed excess low generation probability.

TCRdb reprocessed the 5' RACE reads via MiXCR and lists one record per CDR3 protein. The sample includes roughly 500,000 distinct CDR3 sequences, 20% to 25% seen only once; the top ten take 0.75% to 0.95%. Details on this clonotype: Its antigen is not identified.

This CDR3 region has 15 residues. Looked up from germline, CDR1 is LGHDT and CDR2 is YNNKEL (reference sequence). V was clipped by 3 bases and J by 1 base, with 12 bases between them. In addition, the sample was reused for a study of T cells expressing NK-cell markers. Turning to that study: Dominance of the CD3+CD56-NKG2C+ fraction by these clonotypes also held in four donors.

Input material: CD4+ T cells sorted from blood. The receptor comes from a woman aged 18-29 years in good health. The rearrangement joins TRBV3-1 to TRBJ1-1; TRBD1 is a possible D gene (6 bases). The CDR3 coding sequence is TGTGCCAGCAGCCACCCCAGGGGAGGGAACACTGAAGCTTTCTTT. It yields the protein CASSHPRGGNTEAFF.